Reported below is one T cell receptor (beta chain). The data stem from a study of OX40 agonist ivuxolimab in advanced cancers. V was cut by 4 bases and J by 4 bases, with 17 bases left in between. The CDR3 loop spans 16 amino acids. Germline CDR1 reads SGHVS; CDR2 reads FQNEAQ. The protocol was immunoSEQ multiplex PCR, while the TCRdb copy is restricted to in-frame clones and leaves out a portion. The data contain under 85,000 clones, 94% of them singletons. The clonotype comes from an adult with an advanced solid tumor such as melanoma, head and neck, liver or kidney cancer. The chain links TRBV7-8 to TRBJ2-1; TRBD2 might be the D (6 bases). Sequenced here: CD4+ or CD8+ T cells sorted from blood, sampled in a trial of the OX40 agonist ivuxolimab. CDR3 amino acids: CASSSGPSGRYNEQFF. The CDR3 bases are TGTGCCAGCAGCTCCGGGCCGTCGGGGAGGTACAATGAGCAGTTCTTC.